Listed below are T cell receptor beta chains from one sample, sequenced in a study of early T cells in non-severe SARS-CoV-2 infection. Each CDR3 protein gets one entry after TCRdb re-called the 5' RACE reads with MiXCR. This sample carries approximately 73,000 distinct CDR3 sequences, around 11% of them seen once, and the ten largest clones take over 3.5%. The source material was whole blood. These receptors originate from an adult who was a healthcare worker with PCR-confirmed SARS-CoV-2 infection or an uninfected control (not recorded which). The CDR3 runs from the conserved cysteine through the conserved F or W. A D gene is named only where the DNA matches it firmly. Size values are once, few and many counts, or a class for expanded clones, and some rows have none.

-	-	TRBV7-9	TRBJ2-2	CASSFTGFTGELFF	TGTGCCAGCAGCTTCACAGGGTTCACCGGGGAGCTGTTTTTT
-	-	TRBV5-4	TRBJ2-1	CASSRLDGGNEQFF	TGTGCCAGCAGCCGTCTAGATGGGGGAAATGAGCAGTTCTTC
TRBD2	-	TRBV7-2	TRBJ2-7	CASTPFSGGAYEQYF	TGTGCCAGCACCCCCTTTAGCGGGGGGGCCTACGAGCAGTACTTC
TRBD2	-	TRBV7-3	TRBJ2-3	CASTPGLAGGSDTQYF	TGTGCCAGCACCCCGGGACTAGCGGGGGGCTCAGATACGCAGTATTTT
-	many	TRBV11-2	TRBJ2-5	CASSLGVDQETQYF	TGTGCCAGCAGCTTAGGGGTAGACCAAGAGACCCAGTACTTC
-	-	TRBV15	TRBJ1-6	CATSKENSPLHF	TGTGCCACCAGCAAAGAGAATTCACCCCTCCACTTT
TRBD2	many	TRBV5-4	TRBJ2-7	CASSSDLAVVSYEQYF	TGTGCCAGCAGCAGTGACCTAGCGGTAGTCTCCTACGAGCAGTACTTC
TRBD1	many	TRBV7-9	TRBJ1-6	CASSPLGQGNSPLHF	TGTGCCAGCAGCCCGCTGGGACAGGGTAATTCACCCCTCCACTTT
-	few	TRBV3-1	TRBJ2-1	CASSTGGGLRSEQFF	TGTGCCAGCAGCACGGGCGGGGGCCTAAGGAGTGAGCAGTTCTTC
-	-	TRBV29-1	TRBJ2-1	CSVALGEQFF	TGCAGCGTTGCCCTAGGTGAGCAGTTCTTC
-	-	TRBV10-3	TRBJ1-3	CAISDTVSGNTIYF	TGTGCCATCAGTGACACAGTCTCTGGAAACACCATATATTTT
-	many	TRBV2	TRBJ2-1	CASRETPYNEQFF	TGTGCCAGTAGAGAAACACCTTACAATGAGCAGTTCTTC
TRBD1	few	TRBV5-1	TRBJ2-6	CASSLGQGQPGANVLTF	TGCGCCAGCAGCTTGGGACAGGGGCAACCCGGGGCCAACGTCCTGACTTTC
-	-	TRBV5-5	TRBJ2-6	CASSLTGSGANVLTF	TGTGCCAGCAGCCTAACAGGGTCCGGGGCCAACGTCCTGACTTTC
-	few	TRBV11-2	TRBJ2-6	CASSSGWANVLTF	TGTGCCAGCAGCTCCGGCTGGGCCAACGTCCTGACTTTC
-	many	TRBV18	TRBJ2-6	CASSPMDGNSGANVLTF	TGTGCCAGCTCACCGATGGACGGAAACTCTGGGGCCAACGTCCTGACTTTC
TRBD1	few	TRBV5-1	TRBJ1-5	CASSWGTGGDQPQHF	TGCGCCAGCAGCTGGGGGACAGGGGGCGATCAGCCCCAGCATTTT
TRBD2	few	TRBV6-6	TRBJ2-5	CASSYWGGGGETQYF	TGTGCCAGCAGTTACTGGGGCGGGGGGGGAGAGACCCAGTACTTC
-	-	TRBV7-2	TRBJ2-3	CASSPSPTDTQYF	TGTGCCAGCAGCCCCTCGCCCACAGATACGCAGTATTTT
-	few	TRBV6-6	TRBJ1-3	CASSQGFSGNTIYF	TGTGCCAGCAGTCAGGGCTTCTCTGGAAACACCATATATTTT
TRBD1	many	TRBV11-3	TRBJ2-2	CASSAGTARGELFF	TGTGCCAGCAGCGCCGGGACAGCTCGCGGGGAGCTGTTTTTT
-	few	TRBV29-1	TRBJ2-7	CSVEEGHEQYF	TGCAGCGTTGAAGAGGGCCACGAGCAGTACTTC
-	many	TRBV2	TRBJ2-1	CASSDPISADNEQFF	TGTGCCAGCAGTGATCCTATTAGCGCGGACAATGAGCAGTTCTTC
-	few	TRBV7-8	TRBJ2-1	CASSLDAGDNEQFF	TGTGCCAGCAGCTTAGACGCAGGGGACAATGAGCAGTTCTTC
TRBD1	-	TRBV12-3/TRBV12-4	TRBJ2-7	CASTQGARYEQYF	TGTGCCAGCACCCAGGGGGCGAGATACGAGCAGTACTTC
-	many	TRBV6-1	TRBJ1-6	CASSEMRQQNSPLHF	TGTGCCAGCAGTGAAATGCGACAGCAGAATTCACCCCTCCACTTT
-	many	TRBV6-2/TRBV6-3	TRBJ2-1	CASNPFAGSSYNEQFF	TGTGCCAGCAACCCCTTTGCAGGGAGCTCCTACAATGAGCAGTTCTTC
-	many	TRBV2	TRBJ1-3	CASSTTGPSGNTIYF	TGTGCCAGCAGTACAACAGGGCCCTCTGGAAACACCATATATTTT
-	medium-sized	TRBV2	TRBJ1-5	CASSGRGYNQPQHF	TGTGCCAGCAGTGGGAGGGGGTACAATCAGCCCCAGCATTTT
-	few	TRBV7-9	TRBJ1-3	CASSSPGSGNTIYF	TGTGCCAGCAGCTCGCCGGGCTCTGGAAACACCATATATTTT
TRBD2	many	TRBV5-1	TRBJ2-3	CASSTRTSGGPGTQYF	TGCGCCAGCAGCACAAGGACTAGCGGGGGCCCTGGTACGCAGTATTTT
-	-	TRBV28	TRBJ2-1	CASSALRTGNEQFF	TGTGCCAGCAGCGCACTTCGCACAGGCAATGAGCAGTTCTTC
TRBD1	few	TRBV30	TRBJ1-6	CAWGQVSSYNSPLHF	TGTGCCTGGGGACAGGTCAGCTCCTATAATTCACCCCTCCACTTT
-	-	TRBV3-1	TRBJ2-7	CASSQRNGGAYEQYF	TGTGCCAGCAGCCAAAGAAACGGGGGTGCCTACGAGCAGTACTTC
TRBD2	many	TRBV6-5	TRBJ2-5	CASSYSYSGGQETQYF	TGTGCCAGCAGTTACTCGTATAGCGGGGGGCAAGAGACCCAGTACTTC
-	medium-sized	TRBV6-2/TRBV6-3	TRBJ2-3	CASSPRLGADTQYF	TGTGCCAGCAGCCCCAGGTTAGGGGCAGATACGCAGTATTTT
TRBD1	few	TRBV11-2	TRBJ1-4	CASSLYRGGEKLFF	TGTGCCAGCAGCTTATACAGGGGGGGCGAAAAACTGTTTTTT
TRBD1	many	TRBV9	TRBJ2-7	CASSVRWQGAYEQYF	TGTGCCAGCAGCGTACGGTGGCAGGGGGCCTACGAGCAGTACTTC
-	-	TRBV3-1	TRBJ2-2	CASSPSGDTGELFF	TGTGCCAGCAGCCCCTCAGGGGACACCGGGGAGCTGTTTTTT
-	-	TRBV9	TRBJ2-7	CASSVGGAHEQYF	TGTGCCAGCAGCGTTGGGGGGGCCCACGAGCAGTACTTC
-	-	TRBV5-1	TRBJ2-1	CASSLEGDEQFF	TGCGCCAGCAGCCTCGAAGGGGATGAGCAGTTCTTC
TRBD1	-	TRBV7-9	TRBJ2-5	CASGLGDRDQETQYF	TGTGCCAGCGGCTTAGGGGACAGGGACCAAGAGACCCAGTACTTC
-	few	TRBV7-9	TRBJ1-5	CASTRSGTGSNQPQHF	TGTGCCAGCACCAGAAGCGGGACCGGTAGCAATCAGCCCCAGCATTTT
-	few	TRBV11-2	TRBJ2-7	CASSLDAVTGSEQYF	TGTGCCAGCAGCTTAGATGCAGTCACGGGGTCCGAGCAGTACTTC
-	few	TRBV12-3/TRBV12-4	TRBJ1-2	CASRRQTGYGYTF	TGTGCCAGCAGGAGACAAACCGGCTATGGCTACACCTTC
-	many	TRBV5-6	TRBJ2-1	CASSSPVQLNEQFF	TGTGCCAGCAGCTCCCCGGTCCAACTGAATGAGCAGTTCTTC
-	-	TRBV18	TRBJ1-2	CASSKDGNGYTF	TGTGCCAGCTCTAAGGACGGGAATGGCTACACCTTC